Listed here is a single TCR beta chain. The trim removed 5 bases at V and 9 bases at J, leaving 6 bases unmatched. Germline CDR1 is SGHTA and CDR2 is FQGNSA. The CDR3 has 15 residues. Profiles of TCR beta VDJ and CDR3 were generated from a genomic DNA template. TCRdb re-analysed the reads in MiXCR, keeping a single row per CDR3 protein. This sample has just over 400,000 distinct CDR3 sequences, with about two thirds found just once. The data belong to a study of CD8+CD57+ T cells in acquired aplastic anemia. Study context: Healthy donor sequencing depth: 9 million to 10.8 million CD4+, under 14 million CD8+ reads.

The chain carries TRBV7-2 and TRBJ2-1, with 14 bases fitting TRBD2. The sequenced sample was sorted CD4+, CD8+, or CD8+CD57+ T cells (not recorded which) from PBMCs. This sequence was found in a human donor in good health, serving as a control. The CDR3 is CASSPEGLAGGEQFF. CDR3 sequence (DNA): TGTGCCAGCAGCCCCGAAGGACTAGCGGGGGGTGAGCAGTTCTTC.